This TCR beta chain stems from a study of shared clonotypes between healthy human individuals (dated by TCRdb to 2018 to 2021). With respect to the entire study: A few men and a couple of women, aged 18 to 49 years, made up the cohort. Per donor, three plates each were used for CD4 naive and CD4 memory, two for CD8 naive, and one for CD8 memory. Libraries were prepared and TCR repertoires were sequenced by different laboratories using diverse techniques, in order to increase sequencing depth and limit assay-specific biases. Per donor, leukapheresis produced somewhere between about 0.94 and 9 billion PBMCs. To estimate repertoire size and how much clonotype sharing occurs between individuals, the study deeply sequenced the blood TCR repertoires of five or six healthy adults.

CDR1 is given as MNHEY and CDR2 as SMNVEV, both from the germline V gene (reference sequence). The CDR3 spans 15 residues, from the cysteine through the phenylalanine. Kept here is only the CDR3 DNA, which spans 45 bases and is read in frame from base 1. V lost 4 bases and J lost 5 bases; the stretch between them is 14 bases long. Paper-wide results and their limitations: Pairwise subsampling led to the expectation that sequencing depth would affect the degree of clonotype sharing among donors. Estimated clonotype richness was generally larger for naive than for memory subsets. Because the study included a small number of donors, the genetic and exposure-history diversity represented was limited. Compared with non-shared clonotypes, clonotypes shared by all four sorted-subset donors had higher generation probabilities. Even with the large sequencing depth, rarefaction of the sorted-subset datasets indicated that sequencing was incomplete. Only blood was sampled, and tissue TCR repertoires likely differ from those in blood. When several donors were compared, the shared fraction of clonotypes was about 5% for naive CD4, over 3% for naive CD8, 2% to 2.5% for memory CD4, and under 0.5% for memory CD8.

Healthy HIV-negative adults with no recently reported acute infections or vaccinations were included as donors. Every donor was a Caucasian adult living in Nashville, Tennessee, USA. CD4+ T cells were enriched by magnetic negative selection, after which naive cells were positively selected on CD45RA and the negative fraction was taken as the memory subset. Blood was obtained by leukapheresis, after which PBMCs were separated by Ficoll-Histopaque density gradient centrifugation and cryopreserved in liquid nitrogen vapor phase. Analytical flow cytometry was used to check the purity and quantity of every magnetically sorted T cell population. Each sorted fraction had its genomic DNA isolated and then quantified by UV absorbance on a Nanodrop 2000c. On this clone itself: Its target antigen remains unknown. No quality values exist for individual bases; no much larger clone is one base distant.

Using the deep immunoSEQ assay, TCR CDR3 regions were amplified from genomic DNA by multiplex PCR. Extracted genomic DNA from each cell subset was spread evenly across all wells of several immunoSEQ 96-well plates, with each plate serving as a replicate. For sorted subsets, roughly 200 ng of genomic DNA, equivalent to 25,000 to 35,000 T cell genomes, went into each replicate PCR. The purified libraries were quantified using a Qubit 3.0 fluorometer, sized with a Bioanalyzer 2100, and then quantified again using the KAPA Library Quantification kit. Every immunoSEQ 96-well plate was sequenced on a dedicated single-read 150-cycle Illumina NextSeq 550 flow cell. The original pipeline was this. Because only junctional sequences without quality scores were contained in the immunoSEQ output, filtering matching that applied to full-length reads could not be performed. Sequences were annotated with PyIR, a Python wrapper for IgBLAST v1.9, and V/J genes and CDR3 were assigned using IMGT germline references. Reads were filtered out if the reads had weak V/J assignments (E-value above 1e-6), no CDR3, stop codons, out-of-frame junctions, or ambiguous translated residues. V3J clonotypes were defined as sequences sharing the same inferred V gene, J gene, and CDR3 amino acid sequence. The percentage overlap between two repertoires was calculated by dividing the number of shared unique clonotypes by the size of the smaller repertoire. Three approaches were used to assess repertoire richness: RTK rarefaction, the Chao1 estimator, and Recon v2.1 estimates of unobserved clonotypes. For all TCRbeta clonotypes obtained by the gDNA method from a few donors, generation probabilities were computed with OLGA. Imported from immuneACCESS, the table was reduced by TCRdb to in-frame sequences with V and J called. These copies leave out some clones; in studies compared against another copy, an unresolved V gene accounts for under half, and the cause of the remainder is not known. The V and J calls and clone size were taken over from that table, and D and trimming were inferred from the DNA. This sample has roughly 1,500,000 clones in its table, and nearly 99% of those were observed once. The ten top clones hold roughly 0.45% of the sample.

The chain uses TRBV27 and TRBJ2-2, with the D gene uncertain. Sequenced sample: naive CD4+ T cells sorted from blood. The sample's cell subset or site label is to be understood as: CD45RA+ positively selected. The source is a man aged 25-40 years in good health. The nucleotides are TGTGCCAGCAGTTCTCCAACCCGTAGTACCGGGGAGCTGTTTTTT. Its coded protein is CASSSPTRSTGELFF.